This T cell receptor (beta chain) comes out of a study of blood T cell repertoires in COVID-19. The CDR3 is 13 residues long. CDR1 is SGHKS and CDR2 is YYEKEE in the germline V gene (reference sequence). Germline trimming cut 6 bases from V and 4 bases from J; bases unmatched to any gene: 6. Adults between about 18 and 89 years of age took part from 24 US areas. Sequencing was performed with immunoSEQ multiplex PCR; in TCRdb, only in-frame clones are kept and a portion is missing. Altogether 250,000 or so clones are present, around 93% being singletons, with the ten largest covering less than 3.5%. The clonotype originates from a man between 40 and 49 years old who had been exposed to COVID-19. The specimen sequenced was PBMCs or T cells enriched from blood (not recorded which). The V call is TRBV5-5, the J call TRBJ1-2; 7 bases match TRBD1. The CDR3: CASTSDRAYGYTF. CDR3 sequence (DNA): TGTGCCAGCACCTCAGACAGGGCCTATGGCTACACCTTC.